Following are 19 T cell receptor beta chains from one sample sequenced in a study of molecular identifiers for immune sequencing clone quantification. From the PCR reads, TCRdb called clonotypes with MiXCR, one entry per CDR3 protein. The data show under 350,000 distinct CDR3 sequences, roughly 24% seen once. The source material was naive CD8+ T cells from blood, with Jurkat cell RNA spiked in. Subset here: FACS-sorted CD8+CD4-CCR7+CD45RA+ naive T cells. Every receptor here comes from a human donor in good health. Some libraries in this study had Jurkat cell RNA spiked in.

The chain joins TRBV21-1 to TRBJ2-3. TRBV21-1 is deemed a pseudogene. The CDR3 runs 14 residues. In DNA, the CDR3 is TGTGCCAGCAGCAAAGTTGAACACACAGATACGCAGTATTTT. Protein sequence: CASSKVEHTDTQYF.

Many counts were recorded for this clonotype. The gene calls are TRBV7-2 and TRBJ1-1; D uncertain. CDR3 length equals 16 residues. Germline V lookup: CDR1 SGHTA, CDR2 FQGNSA. V lost 4 bases and J 2 bases, leaving 17 bases between the germline ends. The CDR3 loop reads CASSYSGWGRNTEAFF. As DNA, the CDR3 is TGTGCCAGCAGCTATAGCGGTTGGGGTCGTAACACTGAAGCTTTCTTT.

On this clonotype: This may be a read error: a much more frequent sequence differs by one nucleotide. The CDR3 sequence is CAGSKTTGTGPYEQYF. For the CDR3, the DNA is TGCGCCGGCAGCAAAACAACCGGGACAGGGCCCTACGAGCAGTACTTC. This chain links TRBV5-1 with TRBJ2-7, with 9 positions matching TRBD1. The CDR3 spans 16 residues. Germline CDR1 and CDR2: SGHRS and YFSETQ.

The sample holds one count of this clonotype. Being one base from a much bigger clone, this may be a read error. This likely comes from a read error, as the CDR3 has no conserved phenylalanine or tryptophan at its end. This sequence joins TRBV6-2 or TRBV6-3 and TRBJ1-5; D might be TRBD1 (5 bases). The V gene's germline CDR1 is MNHEY and CDR2 SVGEGT. V lost 6 bases, J lost 4 bases, and 13 bases lay in between. The CDR3 is 14 amino acids. CDR3 region: CASSRDILNQPQHL. CDR3 coding DNA: TGTGCCAGCAGCAGGGATATCCTAAATCAGCCCCAGCATCTT.

V gene TRBV25-1 combines with J gene TRBJ2-1, with D unresolved. This CDR3 has 13 residues. CDR1 is MGHDK and CDR2 is SYGVNS in the germline V gene. Trimming shortened V by 5 bases and J by 1 base, and 6 bases separated the two germline ends. In DNA form, the CDR3 reads TGTGCCAGCAGTACAGCTTCCTACAATGAGCAGTTCTTC. Amino acid sequence: CASSTASYNEQFF.

This clonotype was seen repeatedly, ten times or more. V gene TRBV5-6 combines with J gene TRBJ2-3, with 10 bases lining up with TRBD2. Germline V CDR1 and CDR2: SGHDT, YYEEEE. The CDR3 extends over 16 amino acids. J lost 2 bases, V lost 3 bases, and 6 bases had no gene match. The CDR3 DNA is TGTGCCAGCAGCTGGCAGACTAGCGGGTACACAGATACGCAGTATTTT. Amino acids: CASSWQTSGYTDTQYF.

The chain has TRBV6-2 or TRBV6-3 and TRBJ2-7; no firm D call. V lost 2 bases, J lost 4 bases, and 12 bases lay in between. Germline assignment: CDR1 MNHEY and CDR2 SVGEGT. CDR3 length: 14 residues. Here the CDR3 reads CASSYVTVSYEQYF. The CDR3 region has the DNA TGTGCCAGCAGTTACGTTACAGTCTCTTACGAGCAGTACTTC.

This clonotype was detected a few times. A much more abundant neighbour one base away suggests this may be a read error. The genes are TRBV4-3 and TRBJ2-3; a possible D gene is TRBD2 (5 bases). The CDR3 has 14 residues. CDR1 is LGHNA, CDR2 YSLEER, per germline. CDR3 loop: CTSSQGGGTDTQYF. The CDR3 nucleotides read TGCACCAGCAGCCAAGGAGGCGGCACAGATACGCAGTATTTT.

The chain uses TRBV6-1 and TRBJ1-1; no clear D. V lost 6 bases, J lost 8 bases, and 10 bases lay in between. Germline V gene data show CDR1 as MNHNS and CDR2 as SASEGT. The CDR3 has 11 amino acids. CDR3 in amino acids: CASRYAAEAFF. CDR3 nucleotides: TGTGCCAGCAGATATGCAGCGGAAGCTTTCTTT.

There are a few counts of this clonotype. V is TRBV7-9 and J is TRBJ1-1; TRBD1 might be the D (6 bases). V was cut by 7 bases and J by 0 bases, with 18 bases left in between. Germline-derived CDR1 and CDR2 are SEHNR and FQNEAQ (reference sequence). The CDR3 has 16 residues. CDR3 coding DNA: TGTGCCAGCAACCACAGGGACCATTACATGAACACTGAAGCTTTCTTT. This gives the protein CASNHRDHYMNTEAFF.

In its sample, this clonotype was seen a few times. At one boundary the junction diverges from the germline segment, which might be a read error. This chain connects TRBV20-1 to TRBJ2-7; 8 nucleotides align to TRBD1. Germline CDR1 reads DFQATT; CDR2 reads SNEGSKA (reference sequence). The CDR3 runs 15 residues. Written as DNA, the CDR3 is TGCAGTGCTGGAGATAAAATAGGACAGGGAGCCGAGCAGTACTTC. Its translation: CSAGDKIGQGAEQYF.

The chain is built from TRBV5-4 and TRBJ2-1; 10 nucleotides line up with TRBD2. The CDR3 extends over 20 amino acids. Germline V gene lookup returns CDR1 SGHNT and CDR2 YYREEE (reference sequence). Trimming took 0 bases from V and 6 from J; bases not matched to a gene: 18. The CDR3 sequence: CASSLAAAGGHKYYPNEQFF. The CDR3 DNA is TGTGCCAGCAGCTTGGCCGCAGCGGGGGGGCATAAATACTACCCCAATGAGCAGTTCTTC.

The J gene is TRBJ1-2, the V gene TRBV6-4, with TRBD1 matching over 7 bases. Looked up from germline, CDR1 is MRHNA and CDR2 is SNTAGT. V was pared by 2 bases and J by 10 bases, with 16 bases of the junction left unmatched. The CDR3 length is 16 residues. The CDR3: CASSDDDRDSLKDYTF. The CDR3 DNA sequence: TGTGCCAGCAGTGACGACGACCGGGACAGCTTAAAAGACTACACCTTC.

This clonotype appeared once. A read error is possible here, since a much larger clone lies one base away. The chain is built from TRBV5-3 and TRBJ1-5; D might be TRBD1 (5 bases). TRBV5-3 is recorded as an ORF, its role being uncertain. This CDR3 contains 15 residues. The CDR3 here is CASSLNGAHNQHQHF. CDR3 DNA: TGTGCCAGCAGCTTGAACGGGGCCCACAATCAGCACCAGCATTTT.

Details on this clonotype: This may be a read error: a much more frequent sequence differs by one nucleotide. The chain joins TRBV19 to TRBJ2-4; perhaps D is TRBD1 or TRBD2 (5 bases each). V gave up 1 base and J gave up 8 bases, with 15 bases separating them. The CDR3 spans 15 residues. Per the germline V gene, CDR1 is LNHDA and CDR2 is SQIVND (reference sequence). CDR3 DNA sequence: TGTGCCAGTAGTATAGGATGGGGGTGCAGTGACATTCAGTACTTC. Residues: CASSIGWGCSDIQYF.

This clonotype was counted many times. The genes are TRBV7-2 and TRBJ2-7; the match to TRBD1 covers 9 bases. V lost 5 bases to trimming and J lost 2 bases; unmatched junction nucleotides: 4. The CDR3 is made up of 14 amino acids. Germline V CDR1 and CDR2: SGHTA, FQGNSA. The CDR3 protein is CASSAGTGPYEQYF. CDR3 DNA: TGTGCCAGCAGCGCGGGGACAGGGCCCTACGAGCAGTACTTC.

Turning to this clonotype: A much bigger clone sits one base away, suggesting this may be a read error. The chain uses TRBV7-9 and TRBJ2-3; 7 nucleotides align to TRBD2. The germline CDR1 and CDR2 sequences are SEHNR and FQNEAQ (reference sequence). The CDR3 totals 14 residues. Trimming at V came to 4 bases and at J to 8 bases, leaving 9 bases not matched to a gene. The CDR3 region is CASSSQRDPATQYF. DNA of the CDR3: TGTGCCAGCAGCTCACAGCGGGACCCAGCTACGCAGTATTTT.

To note about this clonotype: Possible read error: a much larger clone is one base away. This CDR3 is missing its conserved last phenylalanine or tryptophan, likely due to a read error. This chain links TRBV12-3 or TRBV12-4 with TRBJ2-7; 11 bases are shared with TRBD1. The ends lost 6 bases at V and 4 bases at J; junction bases unmatched: 5. The CDR3 consists of 14 residues. The CDR3 is CASSGTGGIYEQYC. The DNA for the CDR3 is TGTGCCAGCAGCGGGACAGGGGGTATATACGAGCAGTACTGC.

CDR3 amino acids: CASSASEGSGAQETQYF. CDR3 sequence (DNA): TGTGCCAGCAGTGCCAGCGAAGGGAGTGGTGCGCAAGAGACCCAGTACTTC. The chain combines TRBV12-3 or TRBV12-4 with TRBJ2-5; maybe TRBD2 (5 bases). The ends were cut back, 5 bases at V and 2 bases at J, with 21 bases in the middle. The CDR3 extends over 17 amino acids.